This TCR beta chain originates from a study of fetal regulatory T cell absence and autoimmunity. For the study at large: Exocrine pancreas autoimmunity occurred in IPEX patients lacking clinical diabetes.

Notes on the study in general: Pancreas and cord blood did not differ much in TRB family usage. Pancreas TCRs were oligoclonally enriched versus cord blood, some clones over 80-fold.

Comments on this clone: Antigen: not known.

Produced via immunoSEQ multiplex PCR; TCRdb's table is partial and in-frame only. The table records 95,000 to 100,000 clones, about two thirds of them present only once. V gave up 2 bases and J gave up 6 bases; unmatched junction bases: 6. Germline lookup yields CDR1 MNHEY and CDR2 SVGAGI. This CDR3 is 16 amino acids long. V gene TRBV6-5 combines with J gene TRBJ2-3, with 12 bases that match TRBD2. This clonotype originated in a male donor with IPEX syndrome. Material for sequencing was pancreas tissue. The CDR3 sequence is CASSYETSGGWDTQYF. CDR3 DNA sequence: TGTGCCAGCAGTTACGAGACTAGCGGGGGTTGGGATACGCAGTATTTT.